Listed below are T cell receptor beta chains from one sample, sequenced in a study of blood T cells in healthy people across ages. TCRdb re-derived calls from the 5' RACE reads in MiXCR, one entry per CDR3 protein. The sample includes approximately 1,000,000 distinct CDR3 sequences, 35% to 40% of them seen just once. Sequencing used blood. The origin of the receptors is a man younger than 35 in good health. CDR3s include the opening cysteine and the closing phenylalanine or tryptophan. A D gene is named only where the DNA matches it firmly. Not every row has a clone size; where given, it reads once, few, many or a size class.

j_gene,v_gene,d_gene,abundance,CDR3nt,CDR3aa
TRBJ2-5,TRBV2,NA,NA,TGTGCCAGCAGTGAAGGTTTAGAGCAGTACTTC,CASSEGLEQYF
TRBJ1-1,TRBV7-3,NA,few,TGTGCCAGCAGCTTAATGATAAACACTGAAGCTTTCTTT,CASSLMINTEAFF
TRBJ2-7,TRBV7-2,TRBD2,NA,TGTGCCAGCAGCTTGACTAGCGGGGGCTTCGAGCAGTACTTC,CASSLTSGGFEQYF
TRBJ2-3,TRBV3-1,NA,NA,TGTGCCAGCAGCCAAGAGGAAGGACCCGCTCTCACAGATACGCAGTATTTT,CASSQEEGPALTDTQYF
TRBJ2-2,TRBV6-5,NA,once,TGTGCCAGCAGTTACTCTGGAGGGTCGACGAACACCGGGGAGCTGTTTTTT,CASSYSGGSTNTGELFF
TRBJ1-6,TRBV3-1,NA,NA,TGTGCCAGCAGCCAAGAGGCAGGGGTTGCGAATTCACCCCTCCACTTT,CASSQEAGVANSPLHF
TRBJ1-6,TRBV5-1,TRBD1,few,TGCGCCAGCAGCGTAACAGGGGGCACGGGTAATTCACCCCTCCACTTT,CASSVTGGTGNSPLHF
TRBJ2-1,TRBV4-1,TRBD2,NA,TGCGCCGGCAGCCAGCCGACTAGCGGGGGTTACAATGAGCAGTTCTTC,CAGSQPTSGGYNEQFF
TRBJ2-1,TRBV9,NA,few,TGTGCCAGCAGCCATGACGTCAGCGAAGGGTCCCGGCGTGAGCAGTTCTTC,CASSHDVSEGSRREQFF
TRBJ2-5,TRBV4-3,NA,once,TGCGCCAGCAGCCTAAACCTTGAGACTAAGCAGTACTTC,CASSLNLETKQYF
TRBJ2-3,TRBV10-3,NA,few,TGTGCCATCAGTGAGATAACTAGCACAGATACGCAGTATTTT,CAISEITSTDTQYF
TRBJ2-1,TRBV12-3/TRBV12-4,NA,NA,TGTGCCAGCAGTTTGTCAGGGGTTAAGCAGTTCTTC,CASSLSGVKQFF
TRBJ1-5,TRBV21-1,NA,NA,TGTGCCAGCAGCATAATCCGGGACAGGGGATCAAATCAGCCCCAGCATTTT,CASSIIRDRGSNQPQHF
TRBJ2-1,TRBV7-2,NA,NA,TGTGCCAGCAGCCTAGTTCCCAGCTCCTACAATGAGCAGTTCTTC,CASSLVPSSYNEQFF
TRBJ1-1,TRBV18,NA,few,TGTGCCAGCTCACCACCGTCAGCCGGCTCTGAAGCTTTCTTT,CASSPPSAGSEAFF
TRBJ1-2,TRBV20-1,TRBD1,NA,TGCAGTGCCAGGGACAGGATAGGCTGCACCTTC,CSARDRIGCTF
TRBJ2-1,TRBV28,TRBD2,NA,TGTGCCAGCAGACCTAGCGGTCGTCTCGAGCAGTTCTTC,CASRPSGRLEQFF
TRBJ2-1,TRBV20-1,NA,NA,TGCAGTGCCCCCCGGCTTGGGGGCGTTTCCTACAATGAGCAGTTCTTC,CSAPRLGGVSYNEQFF
TRBJ2-5,TRBV10-3,NA,NA,TGTGCCATCACCTCGACTGGCATGCAAGAGACCCAGTACTTC,CAITSTGMQETQYF
TRBJ1-1,TRBV20-1,NA,NA,TGCAGTGCTAGAGGTATAAGAGGGTCCGCTGAAGCTTTCTTT,CSARGIRGSAEAFF
TRBJ2-5,TRBV28,NA,NA,TGTGCCAGCAGTCCATTCTCAGGAGAGCAGTACTTC,CASSPFSGEQYF
TRBJ1-6,TRBV12-3/TRBV12-4,TRBD1,NA,TGTGCCGGCAGTTGGACAGGGATGACTTCACCCCTCCACTTT,CAGSWTGMTSPLHF
TRBJ1-1,TRBV7-3,NA,once,TGTGCCAGCAGCCCGGGAGGACTAAGTCGTGCTTTCTTT,CASSPGGLSRAFF
TRBJ2-7,TRBV21-1,NA,few,TGTGCCAGCAGCATGGTTTGTGGCGAGTCCGGCCAACTGAACTCCACCTACGAGCAGTACTTC,CASSMVCGESGQLNSTYEQYF
TRBJ2-3,TRBV5-1,TRBD1,NA,TGCGCCAGCAGATTTCCGGACAGGGGCGAGTCAGATACGCAGTATTTT,CASRFPDRGESDTQYF
TRBJ1-2,TRBV11-2,NA,NA,TGTACCAGCAGCTTAGCCGGGGATGGCTACACCTTC,CTSSLAGDGYTF
TRBJ2-7,TRBV7-9,NA,many,TGTGCCAGCAGCTTAGAAAGGGGCAACGCCTACGAGCAGTACTTC,CASSLERGNAYEQYF
TRBJ2-7,TRBV5-6,NA,NA,TGTGCCAGCAGAACCCGGGACCCCATCTCCTACGAGCAGTACTTC,CASRTRDPISYEQYF
TRBJ2-5,TRBV12-3/TRBV12-4,TRBD1,NA,TGTGCCAGCAGTGGGGGGACAGGGGAAGAGACCCAGTACTTC,CASSGGTGEETQYF
TRBJ2-2,TRBV24-1,NA,NA,TGTGCCACCAGTGTGGTAGGGGCTTCTGCGGGGGAGCTGTTTTTT,CATSVVGASAGELFF
TRBJ1-4,TRBV4-2,NA,NA,TGTGTCAGCAGCCAAGAGTTAACTAATGAAAAACTGTTTTTT,CVSSQELTNEKLFF
TRBJ2-3,TRBV6-2/TRBV6-3,TRBD1,few,TGTGCCAGCAGGCAGACAGGGGACACAGATACGCAGTATTTT,CASRQTGDTDTQYF
TRBJ2-1,TRBV3-1,NA,once,TGTGCCAGCAGCCCCCGGGCTAGCGTTTACAATGAGCAGTTCTTC,CASSPRASVYNEQFF
TRBJ1-1,TRBV12-3/TRBV12-4,NA,many,TGTGCCAGCAGGACCGGGGGAGACACTGAAGCTTTCTTT,CASRTGGDTEAFF
TRBJ2-1,TRBV9,NA,many,TGTGCCAGCAGCGTAGCCTCGAATGAGCAGTTCTTC,CASSVASNEQFF
TRBJ2-1,TRBV14,NA,NA,TGTGCCAGCAGCCACCAGGGGACTACCACCTACAATGAGCAGTTCTTC,CASSHQGTTTYNEQFF
TRBJ2-3,TRBV7-2,TRBD2,NA,TGTGCCAGCAGCTCCTGGACTAGCGGCTCCCCCACAGATACGCAGTATTTT,CASSSWTSGSPTDTQYF
TRBJ2-7,TRBV12-5,TRBD2,few,TGTGCTAGTGGTTTGGGTAGCGGGGGGGTTCCTTACGAGCAGTACTTC,CASGLGSGGVPYEQYF
TRBJ2-3,TRBV20-1,NA,few,TGCAGTGCTACCCGACAGGAGATCACAGATACGCAGTATTTT,CSATRQEITDTQYF
TRBJ1-4,TRBV25-1,NA,NA,TGTGCCAGCAGGAGAGGGGAAAAACTGTTTTTT,CASRRGEKLFF
TRBJ2-7,TRBV9,NA,NA,TGTGCCAGCAGCGTAGCGGGGATCCCCTACGAGCAGTACTTC,CASSVAGIPYEQYF
TRBJ2-5,TRBV20-1,NA,NA,TGCAGTGCCATAAACGTCGGGGGGCCCCGAGAGACCCAGTACTTC,CSAINVGGPRETQYF
TRBJ1-4,TRBV4-2,NA,NA,TGTGCCGGCAGCCAAGGACCCAGAGCAACTAATGAAAAACTGTTTTTT,CAGSQGPRATNEKLFF
TRBJ1-1,TRBV14,NA,NA,TGTGCCAGCAGCCTTGACAGGTGGGGCACTGAAGCTTTCTTT,CASSLDRWGTEAFF
TRBJ1-2,TRBV5-1,NA,NA,TGCGCCAGCAGCTTGGAACAGGGATCCTATGGCTGCACCTTC,CASSLEQGSYGCTF
TRBJ1-4,TRBV30,NA,once,TGTGCCTGGAGTGCGACACGGGAAGGGTCACTGTTTTTT,CAWSATREGSLFF
TRBJ2-1,TRBV6-6,TRBD2,few,TGTGCCAGCAGTTACTCGATAGCGGGGGGGTACAATGAGCAGTTCTTC,CASSYSIAGGYNEQFF